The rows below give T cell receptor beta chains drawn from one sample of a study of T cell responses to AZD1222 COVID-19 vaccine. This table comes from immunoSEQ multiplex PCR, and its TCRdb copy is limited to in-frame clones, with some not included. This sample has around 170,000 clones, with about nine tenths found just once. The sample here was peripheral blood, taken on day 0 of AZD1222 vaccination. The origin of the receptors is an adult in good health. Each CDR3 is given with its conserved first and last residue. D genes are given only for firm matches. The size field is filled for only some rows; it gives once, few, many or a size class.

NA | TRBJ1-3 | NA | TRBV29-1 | TGCAGCGTCGTATTGGCCTCCTCTGGAAACACCATATATTTT | CSVVLASSGNTIYF
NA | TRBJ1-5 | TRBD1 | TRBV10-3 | TGTGCCATCAGTGAAAGGAGGACAGGGGGCTCTTCGGATCAGCCCCAGCATTTT | CAISERRTGGSSDQPQHF
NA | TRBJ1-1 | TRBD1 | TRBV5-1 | TGCGCCAGCAGCCCACAGGGGGCAACTGAAGCTTTCTTT | CASSPQGATEAFF
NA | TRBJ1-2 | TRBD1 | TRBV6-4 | TGTGCCAGCAGTGACGGGACAGCGGAATATGGCTACACCTTC | CASSDGTAEYGYTF
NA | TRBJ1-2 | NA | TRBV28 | TGTGCCAGCAGCCTTGGACTGTATGGCTACACCTTC | CASSLGLYGYTF
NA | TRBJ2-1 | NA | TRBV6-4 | TGTGCCAGCAAGGGACCGAACAATGAGCAGTTCTTC | CASKGPNNEQFF
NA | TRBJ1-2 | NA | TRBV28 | TGTGCCAGCAGCTTTTGGGGTGGCTACACCTTC | CASSFWGGYTF
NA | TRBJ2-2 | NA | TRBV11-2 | TGTGCCAGCAGCTTGGGAGCAGTCACCGGGGAGCTGTTTTTT | CASSLGAVTGELFF
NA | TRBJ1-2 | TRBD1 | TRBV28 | TGTGCCAGCGCCCAACAGGGGGAGGGCTACACCTTC | CASAQQGEGYTF
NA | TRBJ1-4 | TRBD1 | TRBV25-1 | TGTGCCAGCAGTGACTCTTTGGGACAGGGGAATGAAAAACTGTTTTTT | CASSDSLGQGNEKLFF
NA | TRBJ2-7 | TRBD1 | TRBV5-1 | TGCGCCAGCAGCGATGGACAGGGAATTCCCTACGAGCAGTACTTC | CASSDGQGIPYEQYF
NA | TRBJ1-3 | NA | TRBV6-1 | TGTGCCAGCAGTGAACTTAGTAGTACGAACACCATATATTTT | CASSELSSTNTIYF
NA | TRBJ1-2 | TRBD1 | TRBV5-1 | TGCGCCAGCAGCTCGGTGGGGGACAGCCACCGGGAGGGCTACACCTTC | CASSSVGDSHREGYTF
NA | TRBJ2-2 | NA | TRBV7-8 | TGTGCCAGCAGCTCAAGACGGCGTTTGGGGGATACCGGTGAGCTGTTTTTT | CASSSRRRLGDTGELFF
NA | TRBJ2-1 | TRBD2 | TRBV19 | TGTGCCAGTAGTACATGGAGCGGGGGATCAAATGAGCAGTTCTTC | CASSTWSGGSNEQFF
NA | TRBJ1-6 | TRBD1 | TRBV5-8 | TGTGCCAGCAGCTTCCTTCCGGGACAGGGACATTCACCCCTCCACTTT | CASSFLPGQGHSPLHF
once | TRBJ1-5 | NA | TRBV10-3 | TGTGCCATCAGTGAGCTGGGGGAAGGGCAGCCCCAGCATTTT | CAISELGEGQPQHF
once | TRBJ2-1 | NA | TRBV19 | TGTGCCAGTAGTATAGAAGTGACATTGTCCGATGAGCAGTTCTTC | CASSIEVTLSDEQFF
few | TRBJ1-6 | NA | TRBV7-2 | TGTGCCAGCAGCTTAGACGGAGCTAATTCACCCCTCCACTTT | CASSLDGANSPLHF
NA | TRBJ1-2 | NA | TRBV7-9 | TGTGCCAGCAGCCATAACGGGTGGACTAGGGGCTACACCTTC | CASSHNGWTRGYTF
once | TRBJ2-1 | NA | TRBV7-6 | TGTGCCAGCAGCCCCAGAGTATATGAGCAGTTCTTC | CASSPRVYEQFF
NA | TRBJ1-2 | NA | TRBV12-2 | TGTGCAAGTCGCTTAGCGGGGAGGGGGTCAAACTATGGCTACACCTTC | CASRLAGRGSNYGYTF
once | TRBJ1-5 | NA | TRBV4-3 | TGCGCCAGCAGCCAAGACTGGCGAAATCAGCCCCAGCATTTT | CASSQDWRNQPQHF
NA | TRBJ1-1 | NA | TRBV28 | TGTGCCAGCAGTTCCGTATCTCGGACTGTGAACACTGAAGCTTTCTTT | CASSSVSRTVNTEAFF
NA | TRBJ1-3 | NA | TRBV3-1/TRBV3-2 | TGTGCCAGCAGCCGAACCCGGGACGCTTACTCTGGAAACACCATATATTTT | CASSRTRDAYSGNTIYF
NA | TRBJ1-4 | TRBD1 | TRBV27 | TGTGCCAGCCGCCCGGGACAGCCGAATGAAAAACTGTTTTTT | CASRPGQPNEKLFF
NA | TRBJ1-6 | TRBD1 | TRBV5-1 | TGCGCCAGCAGCCTGGGCCGGCAGGGGGCAAGTAATTCACCCCTCCACTTT | CASSLGRQGASNSPLHF
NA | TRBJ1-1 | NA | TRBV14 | TGTGCCAGCAGCCCAACTATACAGCCGAACACTGAAGCTTTCTTT | CASSPTIQPNTEAFF
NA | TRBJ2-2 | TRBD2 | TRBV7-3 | TGTGCCAGCAGCTCCCCCGGGACTAGGCTCTCCGGGGAGCTGTTTTTT | CASSSPGTRLSGELFF
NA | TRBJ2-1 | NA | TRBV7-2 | TGTGCCAGCAGTGTGTACGGGAGCTCCTACAATGAGCAGTTCTTC | CASSVYGSSYNEQFF
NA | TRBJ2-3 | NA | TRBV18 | TGTGCCAGCTCACTTCGAACAGGCAGCACAGATACGCAGTATTTT | CASSLRTGSTDTQYF
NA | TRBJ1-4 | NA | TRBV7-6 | TGTGCCAGCAGCTTAGACCAGGGTTGGAACGAAAAACTGTTTTTT | CASSLDQGWNEKLFF
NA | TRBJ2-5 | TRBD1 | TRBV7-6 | TGTGCCAGCAGCTTAGGGGTACGAGGCAGGGGGAAAGAGACCCAGTACTTC | CASSLGVRGRGKETQYF
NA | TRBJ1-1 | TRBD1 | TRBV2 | TGTGCCAGCAGTTCCCAGGGGGACACTGAAGCTTTCTTT | CASSSQGDTEAFF
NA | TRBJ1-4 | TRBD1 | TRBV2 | TGTGCCAGCAGGGACAGGGCCCATACTAATGAAAAACTGTTTTTT | CASRDRAHTNEKLFF
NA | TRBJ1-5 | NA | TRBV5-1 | TGCGCCAGCATGGTAGAGGGGACGTGTCAGCCCCAGCATTTT | CASMVEGTCQPQHF
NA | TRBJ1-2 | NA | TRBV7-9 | TGTGCCAGCAGCCCGCCGGGGACGGCCGGGTCTAGTGGCTACACCTTC | CASSPPGTAGSSGYTF
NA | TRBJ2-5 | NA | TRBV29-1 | TGCAGCGGTACTCCGGGACCCCAAGAGACCCAGTACTTC | CSGTPGPQETQYF
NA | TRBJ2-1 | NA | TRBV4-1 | TGCGCCGGCAGCCAAGATAGGTCCCGCAATGAGCAGTTCTTC | CAGSQDRSRNEQFF
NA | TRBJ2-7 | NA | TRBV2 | TGTGCCAGCAGTGAAGCGCTTTTGGGACCGACCTACGAGCAGTACTTC | CASSEALLGPTYEQYF
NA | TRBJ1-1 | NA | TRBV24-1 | TGTGCCACCAGTGATCCCAATTACACTGAAGCTTTCTTT | CATSDPNYTEAFF
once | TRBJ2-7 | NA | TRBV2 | TGTGCCAGCCGTCGGGACACCTTCTACGAGCAGTACTTC | CASRRDTFYEQYF
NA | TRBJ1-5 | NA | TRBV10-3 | TGTGCCATCAGTGAGGGACCTAATCAGCCCCAGCATTTT | CAISEGPNQPQHF
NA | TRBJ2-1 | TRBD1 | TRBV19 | TGTGCCAGTAGTATTTTCGGACAGGGTTGGGACAATGAGCAGTTCTTC | CASSIFGQGWDNEQFF
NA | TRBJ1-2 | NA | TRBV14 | TGTGCCAGCAGCCCTAGAGAAACTAACTATGGCTACACCTTC | CASSPRETNYGYTF
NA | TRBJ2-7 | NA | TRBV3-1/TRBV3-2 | TGTGCCAGCAGCCTTAGACCCCAGGGCTACGAGCAGTACTTC | CASSLRPQGYEQYF
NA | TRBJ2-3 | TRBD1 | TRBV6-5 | TGTGCCAGCAGTCGCAACAGGGGGCTCGTTCATACGCAGTATTTT | CASSRNRGLVHTQYF
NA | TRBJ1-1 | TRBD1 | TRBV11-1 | TGTGCCAGCAGGGGGGACAGCGCCCGAACTGAAGCTTTCTTT | CASRGDSARTEAFF
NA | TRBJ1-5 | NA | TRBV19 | TGTGCCAGTAGTATAGATGGGGGAGCTGGCAATCAGCCCCAGCATTTT | CASSIDGGAGNQPQHF
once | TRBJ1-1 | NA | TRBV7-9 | TGTGCCAGCAGCTTATGGAAACAGGGAGGCACTGAAGCTTTCTTT | CASSLWKQGGTEAFF